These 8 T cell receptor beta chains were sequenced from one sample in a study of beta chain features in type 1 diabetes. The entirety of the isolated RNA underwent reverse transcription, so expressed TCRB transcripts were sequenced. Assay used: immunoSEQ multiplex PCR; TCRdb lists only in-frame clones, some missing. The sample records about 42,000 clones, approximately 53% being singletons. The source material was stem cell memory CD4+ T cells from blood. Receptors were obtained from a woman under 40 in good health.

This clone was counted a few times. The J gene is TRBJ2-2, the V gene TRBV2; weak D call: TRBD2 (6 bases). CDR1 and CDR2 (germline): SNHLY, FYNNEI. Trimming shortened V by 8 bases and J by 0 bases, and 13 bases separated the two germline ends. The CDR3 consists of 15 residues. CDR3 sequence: CASGRTTSNTGELFF. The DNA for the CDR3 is TGTGCCAGCGGGAGGACTACATCGAACACCGGGGAGCTGTTTTTT.

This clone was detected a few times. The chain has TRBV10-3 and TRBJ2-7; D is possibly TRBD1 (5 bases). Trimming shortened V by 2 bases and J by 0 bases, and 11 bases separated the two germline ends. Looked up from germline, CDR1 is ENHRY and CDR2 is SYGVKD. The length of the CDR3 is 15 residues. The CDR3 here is CAISERQGPSYEQYF. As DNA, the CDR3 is TGTGCCATCAGTGAGAGGCAGGGCCCCTCCTACGAGCAGTACTTC.

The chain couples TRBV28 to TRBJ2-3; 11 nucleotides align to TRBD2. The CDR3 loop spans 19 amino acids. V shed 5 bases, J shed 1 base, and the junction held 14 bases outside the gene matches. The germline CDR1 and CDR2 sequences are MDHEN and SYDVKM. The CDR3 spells CASSPLGLAGGGGTDTQYF. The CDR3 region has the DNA TGTGCCAGCAGTCCTTTGGGGCTAGCGGGAGGTGGGGGCACAGATACGCAGTATTTT.

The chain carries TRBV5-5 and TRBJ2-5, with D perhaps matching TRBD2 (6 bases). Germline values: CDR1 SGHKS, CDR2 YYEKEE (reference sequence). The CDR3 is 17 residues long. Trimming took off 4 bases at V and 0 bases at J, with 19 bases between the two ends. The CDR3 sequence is CASSLTRGLGYQETQYF. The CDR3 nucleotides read TGTGCCAGCAGCCTAACGCGGGGCTTGGGGTACCAAGAGACCCAGTACTTC. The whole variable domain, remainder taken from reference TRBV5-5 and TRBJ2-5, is DAGVTQSPTHLIKTRGQQVTLRCSPISGHKSVSWYQQVLGQGPQFIFQYYEKEERGRGNFPDRFSARQFPNYSSELNVNALLLGDSALYLCASSLTRGLGYQETQYFGPGTRLLVL.

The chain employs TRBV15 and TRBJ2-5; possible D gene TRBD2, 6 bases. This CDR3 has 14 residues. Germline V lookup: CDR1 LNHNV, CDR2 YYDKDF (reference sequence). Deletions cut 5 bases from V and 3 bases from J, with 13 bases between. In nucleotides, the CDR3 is TGTGCCACCAGCCCGGGGGTCGGGAAAGAGACCCAGTACTTC. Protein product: CATSPGVGKETQYF.

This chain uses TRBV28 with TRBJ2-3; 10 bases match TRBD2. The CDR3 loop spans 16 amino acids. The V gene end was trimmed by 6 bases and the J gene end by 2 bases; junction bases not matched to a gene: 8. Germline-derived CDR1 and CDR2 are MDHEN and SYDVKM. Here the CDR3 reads CASSRGLAEYTDTQYF. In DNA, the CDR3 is TGTGCCAGCAGCCGCGGACTAGCGGAATACACAGATACGCAGTATTTT.

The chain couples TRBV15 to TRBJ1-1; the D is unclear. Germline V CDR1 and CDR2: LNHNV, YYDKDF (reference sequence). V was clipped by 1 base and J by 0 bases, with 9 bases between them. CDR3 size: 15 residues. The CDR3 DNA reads TGTGCCACCAGCAGAGGGGCTAACATGAACACTGAAGCTTTCTTT. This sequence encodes CATSRGANMNTEAFF.

CDR3: CASSSGGSGRHNEQFF. For the CDR3, the DNA is TGTGCCAGCAGTTCCGGGGGTAGCGGGAGACATAATGAGCAGTTCTTC. J is TRBJ2-1 and V is TRBV5-4; the match to TRBD2 covers 9 bases. CDR1 is SGHNT and CDR2 is YYREEE in the germline V gene (reference sequence). CDR3 length equals 16 residues. The V gene end was trimmed by 5 bases and the J gene end by 7 bases; junction bases not matched to a gene: 13.